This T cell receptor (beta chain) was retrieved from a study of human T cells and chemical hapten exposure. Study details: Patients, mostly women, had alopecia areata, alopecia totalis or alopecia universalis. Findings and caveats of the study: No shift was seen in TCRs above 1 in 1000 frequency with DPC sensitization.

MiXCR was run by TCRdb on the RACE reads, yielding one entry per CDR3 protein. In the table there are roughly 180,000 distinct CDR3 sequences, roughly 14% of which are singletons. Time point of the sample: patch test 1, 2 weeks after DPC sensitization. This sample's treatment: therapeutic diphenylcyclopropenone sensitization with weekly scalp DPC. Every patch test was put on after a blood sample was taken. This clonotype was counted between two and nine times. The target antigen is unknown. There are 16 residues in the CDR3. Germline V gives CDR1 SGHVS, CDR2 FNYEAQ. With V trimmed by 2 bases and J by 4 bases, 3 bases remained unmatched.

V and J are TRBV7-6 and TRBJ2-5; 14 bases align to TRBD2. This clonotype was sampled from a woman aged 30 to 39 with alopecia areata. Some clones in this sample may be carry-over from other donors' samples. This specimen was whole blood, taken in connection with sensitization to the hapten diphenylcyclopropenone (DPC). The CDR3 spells CASSLLGLAGVETQYF. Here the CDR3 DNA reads TGTGCCAGCAGCTTATTGGGACTAGCGGGAGTAGAGACCCAGTACTTC. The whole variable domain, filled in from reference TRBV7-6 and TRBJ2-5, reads GAGVSQSPRYKVTKRGQDVALRCDPISGHVSLYWYRQALGQGPEFLTYFNYEAQQDKSGLPNDRFSAERPEGSISTLTIQRTEQRDSAMYRCASSLLGLAGVETQYFGPGTRLLVL.